A single sample is the source of the 12 T cell receptor beta chains below, sequenced in a study of regulatory T cells in long-lasting Graves disease. The sample's time point: newly diagnosed GD, antithyroid drugs for less than 3 months. PBMC-derived RNA was used for the TCR library. Building the TCR beta libraries relied on iRepertoire HTBI primers, and CDR3 regions underwent Arm-PCR. MiXCR, applied by TCRdb to the multiplex PCR reads, yields one record per CDR3 protein. The table records about 470,000 distinct CDR3 sequences, about 15% of them present only once. These data were also filed under a second study, of T cells in Graves' hyperthyroidism and ophthalmopathy.

The source was peripheral blood mononuclear cells (PBMCs), collected at new diagnosis, from a patient treated with antithyroid drugs. The receptor source for this set is a woman in her twenties or thirties with Graves disease.

This clonotype has at least ten counts. The chain employs TRBV7-2 and TRBJ2-7; 8 bases line up with TRBD1. Germline V gene data show CDR1 as SGHTA and CDR2 as FQGNSA. V trimming: 5 bases; J trimming: 2 bases; junction bases outside the gene matches: 5. The CDR3 contains 14 residues. CDR3 sequence: CASSHRDRPYEQYF. CDR3 DNA sequence: TGTGCCAGCAGCCACCGGGACAGGCCCTACGAGCAGTACTTC.

This clonotype occurred a few times. This chain joins TRBV9 and TRBJ2-7, with 8 nucleotides matching TRBD1. V shed 4 bases, J shed 6 bases, and the junction held 12 bases outside the gene matches. CDR1 SGDLS and CDR2 YYNGEE come from the germline V gene. The CDR3 length is 15 residues. CDR3 coding DNA: TGTGCCAGCAGCCCATCGGACAGGGTTATTCGCGAGCAGTACTTC. This codes for CASSPSDRVIREQYF. Full variable domain (rest looked up from reference TRBV9 and TRBJ2-7): DSGVTQTPKHLITATGQRVTLRCSPRSGDLSVYWYQQSLDQGLQFLIQYYNGEERAKGNILERFSAQQFPDLHSELNLSSLELGDSALYFCASSPSDRVIREQYFGPGTRLTVT.

In this sample, this clonotype turned up a few times. The chain has TRBV27 and TRBJ2-3; D is unclear. Trimming cost V 7 bases and J 2 bases, with 13 bases left between them. The CDR3 length is 14 residues. Per germline, CDR1 MNHEY and CDR2 SMNVEV (reference sequence). The CDR3 sequence is CASMKLGNTDTQYF. CDR3 in DNA: TGTGCCAGCATGAAGTTGGGGAACACAGATACGCAGTATTTT.

In this sample, this clonotype turned up many times. This rearrangement joins TRBV11-1 to TRBJ2-7, with 8 positions matching TRBD1. The CDR3 is made up of 14 amino acids. The V gene's germline CDR1 is SGHAT and CDR2 FQDESV (reference sequence). The ends lost 5 bases at V and 4 bases at J; junction bases unmatched: 7. The CDR3 here is CASSPNRQGYEQYF. The DNA of the CDR3 is TGTGCCAGCAGCCCCAATAGACAGGGGTACGAGCAGTACTTC.

The sample holds many counts of this clonotype. The chain employs TRBV20-1 and TRBJ2-1, with TRBD2 identical over 7 bases. J was trimmed by 8 bases and V by 5 bases; bases with no gene match: 15. Germline assignment: CDR1 DFQATT and CDR2 SNEGSKA (reference sequence). The CDR3 spans 15 residues. The CDR3 here is CSADGAGAASDEQFF. The CDR3 DNA reads TGCAGTGCTGATGGGGCGGGAGCGGCCTCGGATGAGCAGTTCTTC.

This clonotype has just one count. It is likely a read error, because the conserved phenylalanine at the end of the CDR3 is missing. DNA for the CDR3: TGCGCCAGCAGCCAAGATCCGCCCGGACCCGGGGAGCTGTTTCTT. Encoded protein: CASSQDPPGPGELFL. V usage is TRBV4-1 and J usage is TRBJ2-2; D not resolved. CDR3 size: 15 residues. With 0 bases removed from V and 6 bases from J, the gap between germline ends came to 11 bases. Germline lookup yields CDR1 MGHRA and CDR2 YSYEKL.

This clonotype was counted many times. V gene TRBV18 combines with J gene TRBJ1-2; unclear D gene. The ends were cut back, 0 bases at V and 5 bases at J, with 10 bases in the middle. This CDR3 has 14 residues. Germline V gene lookup returns CDR1 KGHSH and CDR2 LQKENI. This CDR3 reads CASSPPLLDYGYTF. The CDR3 nucleotides read TGTGCCAGCTCACCACCCCTCTTGGATTATGGCTACACCTTC.

This clonotype was recorded a few times. This chain uses TRBV9 with TRBJ1-2; D is unresolved. This CDR3 has 16 residues. Between the trimmed V and J ends, which lost 0 bases and 5 bases, there was a span of 17 bases. Looked up from germline, CDR1 is SGDLS and CDR2 is YYNGEE. Here the CDR3 DNA reads TGTGCCAGCAGCGTAGAAGGCGGGAAAGCCCTTTATGGCTACACCTTC. Translation: CASSVEGGKALYGYTF.

The chain links TRBV19 to TRBJ1-2, with 7 bases matching TRBD1. This CDR3 has 14 residues. The J segment lost 1 base and the V segment lost 10 bases, leaving 9 bases of the junction unmatched. Germline CDR1 and CDR2: LNHDA and SQIVND (reference sequence). CDR3 in amino acids: CATKGTEINYGYTF. In nucleotides, the CDR3 is TGTGCCACCAAAGGGACAGAGATTAACTATGGCTACACCTTC.

The table lists this clonotype with a few counts. The chain joins TRBV10-3 to TRBJ2-7, with 11 positions matching TRBD2. Germline CDR1 and CDR2: ENHRY and SYGVKD. Germline trimming cut 3 bases from V and 5 bases from J; bases unmatched to any gene: 6. The CDR3 length is 15 residues. This chain's CDR3 is CAISEGTSGANEQYF. The CDR3 DNA reads TGTGCCATCAGTGAAGGGACTAGCGGTGCCAACGAGCAGTACTTC.

This clonotype was detected a few times. The gene calls are TRBV5-1 and TRBJ2-7; D is possibly TRBD2 (6 bases). The CDR3 is 16 amino acids. Per germline, CDR1 SGHRS and CDR2 YFSETQ. The V end was cut by 2 bases, the J end by 1 base, with 16 bases between. Here the CDR3 reads CASSFRDPSASYEQYF. In DNA, the CDR3 is TGCGCCAGCAGCTTCAGGGATCCTAGCGCGTCCTACGAGCAGTACTTC.

V and J are TRBV10-3 and TRBJ2-3; D is uncertain. The CDR3 runs to 16 residues. Germline-derived CDR1 and CDR2 are ENHRY and SYGVKD. Trimming removed 4 bases at V and 4 bases at J, with 18 bases between. The CDR3 reads CAISGASSLGADTQYF. The CDR3 coding sequence is TGTGCCATCAGTGGGGCGAGCAGCTTGGGCGCAGATACGCAGTATTTT.